Listed below are T cell receptor beta chains from one sample, sequenced in a study of T-cell memory formation after mild COVID-19. TCRdb re-analysed the 5' RACE reads in MiXCR, keeping a single row per CDR3 protein. The sample includes a few hundred thousand distinct CDR3 sequences, more than 20% of them seen just once. The source material was PBMCs or a T cell subset sorted from them (not recorded which). Every receptor here comes from an adult woman who had mild COVID-19 (a few samples of this study predate the infection). Cell type and time point are not known. Both conserved end residues are part of each CDR3. A D gene is named only where the DNA matches it firmly. The listing skips clone size in some rows; elsewhere it reads once, few, many or a size class.

v_call	j_call	d_call	clone_size	cdr3_nt	cdr3_aa
TRBV20-1	TRBJ2-7	.	few	TGCAGTGCTAGAGATGGCCGGAGCTCCTACGAGCAGTACTTC	CSARDGRSSYEQYF
TRBV20-1	TRBJ2-5	.	.	TGCAGTGCCACCCAAGAGACCCAGTACTTC	CSATQETQYF
TRBV2	TRBJ2-6	TRBD2	.	TGTGCCAGCAGTGGACTAGCGGTATCTGGGGCCAACGTCCTGACTTTC	CASSGLAVSGANVLTF
TRBV11-1	TRBJ1-2	.	.	TGTGCCAGCAGCTTCTTGACAGGTTCTAACTATGGCTACACCTTC	CASSFLTGSNYGYTF
TRBV29-1	TRBJ2-2	TRBD2	few	TGCAGCGTTGAAGATAGACTAGCAGTCGCCGGGGAGCTGTTTTTT	CSVEDRLAVAGELFF
TRBV5-1	TRBJ2-3	.	.	TGCGCCAGCTGCAAGCAGGACACAGATACGCAGTATTTT	CASCKQDTDTQYF
TRBV25-1	TRBJ1-1	.	.	TGTGCCAGCAGTGTAGATCTTTGGGGCACTGAAGCTTTCTTT	CASSVDLWGTEAFF
TRBV4-3	TRBJ2-7	.	.	TGCGCCAGCAGCCAAGACTTGGGGGGGGCTGGGTCCTACGAGCAGTACTTC	CASSQDLGGAGSYEQYF
TRBV12-3/TRBV12-4	TRBJ2-7	.	.	TGTGCCAGCAGTTTAAGCTTAGGGGCGCCCTCCTTC	CASSLSLGAPSF
TRBV12-3/TRBV12-4	TRBJ2-1	.	few	TGTGCCAGCAGTTTAGGCCGTATGCAGTTCTTC	CASSLGRMQFF
TRBV5-6	TRBJ2-1	.	.	TGTGCCAGCAGCTTGGGCCTAGTAGTCGGCAATGAGCAGTTCTTC	CASSLGLVVGNEQFF
TRBV7-9	TRBJ2-7	.	.	TGTGCCAGCAGCTTAAGTTCACGGAACAGCTACGAGCAGTACTTC	CASSLSSRNSYEQYF
TRBV7-6	TRBJ2-3	TRBD2	few	TGTGCCAGCAGCTTACTAGCGGGGTACACAGATACGCAGTATTTT	CASSLLAGYTDTQYF
TRBV7-3	TRBJ2-1	TRBD2	.	TGTGCCAGCAGCTTAACAGCTAGCGGGTCGAACAATGAGCAGTTCTTC	CASSLTASGSNNEQFF
TRBV5-1	TRBJ2-3	TRBD2	few	TGCGCCAGCAGCCTGAGCGGGGATGAGGATACGCAGTATTTT	CASSLSGDEDTQYF
TRBV4-3	TRBJ2-1	TRBD1	.	TGCGCCAGCAGCCAAGGTCTGGGGACAGGGAAGAGGAGTGAGCAGTTCTTC	CASSQGLGTGKRSEQFF